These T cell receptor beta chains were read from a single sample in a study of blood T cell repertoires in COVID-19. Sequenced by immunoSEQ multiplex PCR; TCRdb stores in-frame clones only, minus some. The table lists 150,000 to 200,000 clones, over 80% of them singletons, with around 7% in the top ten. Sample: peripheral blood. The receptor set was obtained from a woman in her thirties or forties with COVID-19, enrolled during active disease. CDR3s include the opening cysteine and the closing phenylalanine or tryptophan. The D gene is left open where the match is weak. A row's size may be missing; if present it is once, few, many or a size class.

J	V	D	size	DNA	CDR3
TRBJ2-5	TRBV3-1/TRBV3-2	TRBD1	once	TGTGCCAGCAGCCCTTCAGGGGGCGGAAAGACCCAGTACTTC	CASSPSGGGKTQYF
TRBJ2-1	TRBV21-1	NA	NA	TGTGCCAGCGGACTACTAGCGGGGGGTTACAATGAGCAGTTCTTC	CASGLLAGGYNEQFF
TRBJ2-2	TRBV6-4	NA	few	TGTGCCAGCAGCTCAGGTTACACCGGGGAGCTGTTTTTT	CASSSGYTGELFF
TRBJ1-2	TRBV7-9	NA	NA	TGTGCCAGCAGCGTACTACAGGTTGGGGTGGGTGGCTACACCTTC	CASSVLQVGVGGYTF
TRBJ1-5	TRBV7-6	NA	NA	TGTGCCAGCAGCCACCGATTCGGGGATCGCGGCAATCAGCCCCAGCATTTT	CASSHRFGDRGNQPQHF
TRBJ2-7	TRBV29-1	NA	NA	TGCAGCGTATTCGCCACAGGGAAAAGCTCCTACGAGCAGTACTTC	CSVFATGKSSYEQYF
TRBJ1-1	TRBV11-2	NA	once	TGTGCCAGCAGCTTAGCCCGGAACACTGAAGCTTTCTTT	CASSLARNTEAFF
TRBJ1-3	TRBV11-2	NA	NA	TGTGCCAGCAGCGACCTTGGGGCCCTCTGGACCAGAAACACCATATATTTT	CASSDLGALWTRNTIYF
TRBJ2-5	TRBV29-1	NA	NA	TGCAGCCCAACTACAACAGGGGAGACCCAGTACTTC	CSPTTTGETQYF
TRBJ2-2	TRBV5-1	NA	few	TGCGCCAGCAGCTTGACACCCAACACCGGGGAGCTGTTTTTT	CASSLTPNTGELFF
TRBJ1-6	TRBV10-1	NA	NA	TGCGCCAGCAGTGAATTTGGGGAGAATTCACCCCTCCACTTT	CASSEFGENSPLHF
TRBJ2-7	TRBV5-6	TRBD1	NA	TGTGCCAGCAGCTTGGGCTCCGGGACAGGGACCTACGAGCAGTACTTC	CASSLGSGTGTYEQYF
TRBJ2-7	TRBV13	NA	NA	TGTGCCAGCAGCCTAAATTACGAGCAGTACTTC	CASSLNYEQYF
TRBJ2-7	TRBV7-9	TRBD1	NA	TGTGCCAGCAGGACCGGGACAGGGCCCTACGAGCAGTACTTC	CASRTGTGPYEQYF
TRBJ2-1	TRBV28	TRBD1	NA	TGTGCCAGCACCTGGGACAGCGCCTACAATGAGCAGTTCTTC	CASTWDSAYNEQFF
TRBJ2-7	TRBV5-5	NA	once	TGTGCCAGCAGTTCTACCACCGGGAAGGGGGAGGAGCAGTACTTC	CASSSTTGKGEEQYF
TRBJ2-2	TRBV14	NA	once	TGTGCCAGCCTTGATGTCTCCTTAGACACCGGGGAGCTGTTTTTT	CASLDVSLDTGELFF
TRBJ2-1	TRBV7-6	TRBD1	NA	TGTGCCAGCAGCTTTGACAGGGGGAGTTCGGAGCAGTTCTTC	CASSFDRGSSEQFF
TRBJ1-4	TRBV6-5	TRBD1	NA	TGTGCCAGCAGACCGACAGGGGCTAATGAAAAACTGTTTTTT	CASRPTGANEKLFF
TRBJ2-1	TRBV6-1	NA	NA	TGTGCCAGCAGTGAGGACTTGAGCTCCTACAATGAGCAGTTCTTC	CASSEDLSSYNEQFF
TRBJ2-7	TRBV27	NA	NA	TGTGCCAGCTCCCGGCGGGCATCCTACGAGCAGTACTTC	CASSRRASYEQYF
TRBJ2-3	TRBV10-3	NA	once	TGTGCCATCAGTGAGTCGTCGGATACGCAGTATTTT	CAISESSDTQYF